This TCR beta chain was captured in a study of blood T cell repertoires in COVID-19. Across the study: PBMCs, B-cell-depleted T cells, or T cells provided the cDNA or gDNA that made up the material.

Authors' methods: Scientists estimated how many nucleated cells there were by amplifying reference gene primers. The protocol was immunoSEQ multiplex PCR, while the TCRdb copy is restricted to in-frame clones and leaves out a portion. V, J and clone size are those of that table, while D and trimming were read from the DNA. The sample holds 120,000 to 150,000 clones, about four fifths seen once. CDR3 size: 16 residues. Germline V gene sequence: CDR1 MDHEN, CDR2 SYDVKM. V lost 6 bases, J lost 2 bases, and 16 bases lay in between. The receptor comes from an elderly woman in a cohort sampled during active or convalescent COVID-19. The chain carries TRBV28 and TRBJ2-2; maybe TRBD1 (6 bases). Input material: peripheral blood. Here the CDR3 DNA reads TGTGCCAGCAGGCTCGACAGGACAATAAACACCGGGGAGCTGTTTTTT. This translates into CASRLDRTINTGELFF.